This T cell receptor (beta chain) was profiled in a study of T-cell memory formation after mild COVID-19. TCRdb re-analysed the 5' RACE reads in MiXCR, keeping a single row per CDR3 protein. The table has approximately 560,000 distinct CDR3 sequences, 15% to 20% seen once; the top ten hold around 8.1%. The table lists this clonotype with a few counts. Germline V gene data show CDR1 as SQVTM and CDR2 as ANQGSEA. V shed 5 bases and J shed 5 bases, with 10 bases lying between them. The CDR3 extends over 12 amino acids. What was sequenced was PBMCs or a T cell subset sorted from them (not recorded which). The chain combines TRBV29-1 with TRBJ2-1, with D hard to call. This receptor was identified in an adult woman who had mild COVID-19 (a few samples of this study predate the infection). Cell type and time point are not known. The CDR3 sequence: CSVLQTHNEQFF. The CDR3 nucleotides read TGCAGCGTTCTTCAGACTCACAATGAGCAGTTCTTC.